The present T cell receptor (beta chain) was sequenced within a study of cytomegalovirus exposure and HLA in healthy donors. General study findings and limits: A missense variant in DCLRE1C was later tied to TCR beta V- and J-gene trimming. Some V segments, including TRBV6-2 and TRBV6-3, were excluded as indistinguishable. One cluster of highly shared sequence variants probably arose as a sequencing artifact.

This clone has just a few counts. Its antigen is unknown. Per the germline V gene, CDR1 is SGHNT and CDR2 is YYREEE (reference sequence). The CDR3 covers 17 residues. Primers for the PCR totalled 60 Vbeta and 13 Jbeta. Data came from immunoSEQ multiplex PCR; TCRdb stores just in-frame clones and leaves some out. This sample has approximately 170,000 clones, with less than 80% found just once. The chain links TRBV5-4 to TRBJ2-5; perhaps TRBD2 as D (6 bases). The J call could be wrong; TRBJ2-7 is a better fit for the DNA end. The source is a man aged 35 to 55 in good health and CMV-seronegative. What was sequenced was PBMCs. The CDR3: CASSSPRDGSLVGEQYF. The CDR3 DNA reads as TGTGCCAGCAGCTCACCACGGGACGGGAGCCTAGTCGGCGAGCAGTACTTC.